The present T cell receptor beta chain was sequenced within a study of graft-versus-host responses after intestinal transplantation (dated by TCRdb to about 2021). About the investigation overall: Recipients received multivisceral, liver-intestinal, or isolated intestinal transplants. Every recipient was given anti-thymocyte globulin induction, then maintenance tacrolimus and steroids for around three years. After intestinal transplantation, graft-versus-host and host-versus-graft alloreactive T cell clones were followed in the graft, circulation and bone marrow using bulk TCR-beta CDR3 sequencing. To identify alloreactive clones, pre-transplant mixed lymphocyte reaction products were sequenced and then compared with unstimulated pre-transplant donor and recipient T cells. The cohort enrolled some 23 intestinal transplant recipients, one of whom was a retransplant, and a few patients without pretransplant specimens were excluded. Donor T cell macrochimerism was defined as a peak of at least 4% donor T cells among recipient peripheral blood mononuclear cells. Samples from three later patients were sequenced in-house on an Illumina MiSeq with MiXCR processing rather than by the commercial service. The full study reports these points: Peak levels of circulating GvH clones were associated with declines in HvG clones early after transplant. The conclusions were limited by the relatively low number and heterogeneity of the intestinal transplant patients. In the allografts of patients with donor T cell macrochimerism, GvH to HvG T cell clonal ratios were high. GvH clones were detected in recipient bone marrow, and some appeared earlier in ileal mucosa or blood, consistent with an intestinal mucosal origin.

Libraries were constructed by the immunoSEQ multiplex PCR assay. For most patients, genomic DNA was isolated using the Qiagen DNeasy Blood and Tissue Kit and was shipped frozen to Adaptive Biotechnologies for TCR sequencing. High-throughput TCR-beta CDR3 sequencing of genomic DNA from most patients was performed by Adaptive Biotechnologies. Per the original workflow: Adaptive's ImmunoSEQ software supplied the TCR sequencing data for approximately 18 patients, while MiXCR and VDJtools were used to process a few other patients. To correct CD4 versus CD8 sorting errors, any sequence found in both subsets at a frequency ratio below 5:1 was removed. CDR3 nucleotide sequences shared by donor and recipient were removed because the origin of these sequences could not be assigned. To be classed as alloreactive, a clone needed at least 2-fold expansion over unstimulated cells and a minimum CFSE-low frequency of 0.002% (template counts) or 0.001% (read counts). Mappable clones were those detected in sequenced pre-transplant spleen, lymph node, or MLR CFSE-low populations of the donor or recipient. Cumulative frequency of alloreactive clones was calculated as a percentage of all sequences weighted by copy number. TCRdb limited this immuneACCESS table to in-frame rearrangements with V and J called. A share of clones is missing; checked studies link under half to unresolved V genes, and the rest is unexplained. V and J calls plus clone size are reproduced from that table; the DNA served to infer D and trimming. The sample data list 90,000 to 120,000 clones, and roughly 87% of these were observed just once. Of the sample, around 0.76% falls within the top ten clones.

This clone has only one observation. Its antigen remains unidentified. Per-base quality was not reported, and no clone a single base away is much larger than it. CDR1 and CDR2 (MNHEY, SVGAGI) derive from the germline V gene. Deletion took 2 bases off V and 3 bases off J, with a span of 8 bases between the germline ends. The CDR3 runs 13 residues from the cysteine to the phenylalanine. The retained sequence is limited to the CDR3, 39 bases, with the frame set at the first base. The time point label, as the study defines it: cells obtained before transplantation from donor or recipient. CD3+CD4+ and CD3+CD8+ populations were FACS-sorted from unstimulated pre-transplant donor and recipient cells taken from spleen or lymph nodes.

The V and J segments used are TRBV6-5 and TRBJ2-7; TRBD2 might be the D gene, on 6 matching bases. The source of this sequence is a human donor who was the organ donor for an intestinal transplant. The sequencing here drew on unstimulated CD4+ T cells sorted from spleen or lymph node cells, taken before transplant. Read as DNA, the sequence is TGTGCCAGCAGTTACGGGCGGGGCTACGAGCAGTACTTC. This yields the protein CASSYGRGYEQYF.